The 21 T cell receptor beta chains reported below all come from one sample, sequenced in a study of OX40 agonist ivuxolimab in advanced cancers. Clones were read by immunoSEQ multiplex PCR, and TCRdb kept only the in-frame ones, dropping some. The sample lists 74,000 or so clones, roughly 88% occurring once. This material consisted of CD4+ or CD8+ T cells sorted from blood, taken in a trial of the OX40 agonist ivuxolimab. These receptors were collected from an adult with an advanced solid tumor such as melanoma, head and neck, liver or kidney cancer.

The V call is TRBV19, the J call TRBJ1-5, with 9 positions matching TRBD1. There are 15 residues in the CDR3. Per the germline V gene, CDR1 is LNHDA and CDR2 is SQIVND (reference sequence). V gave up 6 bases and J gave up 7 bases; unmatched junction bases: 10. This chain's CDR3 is CASSRDRGRWQPQHF. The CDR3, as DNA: TGTGCCAGTAGCAGAGACAGGGGGAGATGGCAGCCCCAGCATTTT. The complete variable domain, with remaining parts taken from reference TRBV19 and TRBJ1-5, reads DGGITQSPKYLFRKEGQNVTLSCEQNLNHDAMYWYRQDPGQGLRLIYYSQIVNDFQKGDIAEGYSVSREKKESFPLTVTSAQKNPTAFYLCASSRDRGRWQPQHFGDGTRLSIL.

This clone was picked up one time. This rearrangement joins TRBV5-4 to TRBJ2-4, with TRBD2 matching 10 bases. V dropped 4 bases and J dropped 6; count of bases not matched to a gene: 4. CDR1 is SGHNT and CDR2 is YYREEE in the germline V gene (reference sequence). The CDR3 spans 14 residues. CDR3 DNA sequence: TGTGCCAGCAGCCAAAGACTAGCGGGAAACATTCAGTACTTC. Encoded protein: CASSQRLAGNIQYF.

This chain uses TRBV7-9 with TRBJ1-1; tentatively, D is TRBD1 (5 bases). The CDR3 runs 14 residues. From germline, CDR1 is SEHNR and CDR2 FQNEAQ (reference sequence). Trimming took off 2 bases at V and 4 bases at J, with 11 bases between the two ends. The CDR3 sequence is CASSLTSGSTEAFF. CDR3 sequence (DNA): TGTGCCAGCAGCTTAACCTCAGGGTCCACTGAAGCTTTCTTT.

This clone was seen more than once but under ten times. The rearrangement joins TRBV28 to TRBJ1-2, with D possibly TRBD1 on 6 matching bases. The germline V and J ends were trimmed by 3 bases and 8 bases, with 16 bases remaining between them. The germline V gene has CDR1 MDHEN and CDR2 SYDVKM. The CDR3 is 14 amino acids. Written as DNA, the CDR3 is TGTGCCAGCAGTTTCACAGGGAAGGGAGGCGGCTACACCTTC. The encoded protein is CASSFTGKGGGYTF.

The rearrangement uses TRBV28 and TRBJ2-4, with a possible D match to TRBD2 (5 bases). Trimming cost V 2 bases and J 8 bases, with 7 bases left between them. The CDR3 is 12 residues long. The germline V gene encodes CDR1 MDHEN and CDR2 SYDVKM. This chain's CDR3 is CASSLTRDIQYF. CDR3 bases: TGTGCCAGCAGTTTAACTAGAGACATTCAGTACTTC.

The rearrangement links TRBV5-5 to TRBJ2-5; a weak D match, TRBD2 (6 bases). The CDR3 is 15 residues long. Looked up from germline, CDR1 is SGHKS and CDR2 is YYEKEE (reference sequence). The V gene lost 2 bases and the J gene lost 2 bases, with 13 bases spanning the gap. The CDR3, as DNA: TGTGCCAGCAGCTTCCCGGGACTGGGGCAAGAGACCCAGTACTTC. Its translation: CASSFPGLGQETQYF.

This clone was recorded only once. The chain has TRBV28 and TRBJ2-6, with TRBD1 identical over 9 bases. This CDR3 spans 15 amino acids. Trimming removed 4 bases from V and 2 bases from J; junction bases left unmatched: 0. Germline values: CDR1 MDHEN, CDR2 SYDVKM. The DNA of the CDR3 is TGTGCCAGCAGTTGGGACAGGGCTGGGGCCAACGTCCTGACTTTC. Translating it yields CASSWDRAGANVLTF.

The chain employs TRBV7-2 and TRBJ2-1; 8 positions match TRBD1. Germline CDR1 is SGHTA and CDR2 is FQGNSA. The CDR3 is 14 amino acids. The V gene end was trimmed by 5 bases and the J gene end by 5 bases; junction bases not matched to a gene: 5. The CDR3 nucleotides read TGTGCCAGCAGCCCAAGACAGGGGCACAATGAGCAGTTCTTC. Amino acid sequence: CASSPRQGHNEQFF. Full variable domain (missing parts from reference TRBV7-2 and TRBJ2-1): GAGVSQSPSNKVTEKGKDVELRCDPISGHTALYWYRQSLGQGLEFLIYFQGNSAPDKSGLPSDRFSAERTGGSVSTLTIQRTQQEDSAVYLCASSPRQGHNEQFFGPGTRLTVL.

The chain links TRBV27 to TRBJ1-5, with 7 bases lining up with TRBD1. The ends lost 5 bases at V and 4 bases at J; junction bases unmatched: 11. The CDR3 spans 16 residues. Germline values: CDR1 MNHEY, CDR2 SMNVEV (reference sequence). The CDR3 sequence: CASSRDSLRGNQPQHF. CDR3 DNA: TGTGCCAGCAGTAGGGACAGTTTAAGGGGGAATCAGCCCCAGCATTTT.

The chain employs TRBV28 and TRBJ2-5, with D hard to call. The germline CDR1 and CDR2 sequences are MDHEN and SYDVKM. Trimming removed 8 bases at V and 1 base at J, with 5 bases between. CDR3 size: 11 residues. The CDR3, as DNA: TGTGCCAGCTTAAGCCAAGAGACCCAGTACTTC. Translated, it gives CASLSQETQYF.

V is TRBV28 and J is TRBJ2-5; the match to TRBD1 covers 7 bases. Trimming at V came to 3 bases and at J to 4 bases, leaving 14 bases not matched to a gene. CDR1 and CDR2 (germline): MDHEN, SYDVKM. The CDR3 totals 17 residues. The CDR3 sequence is CASSFDRRQGLRETQYF. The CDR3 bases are TGTGCCAGCAGTTTTGATCGTAGACAGGGTCTTCGAGAGACCCAGTACTTC.

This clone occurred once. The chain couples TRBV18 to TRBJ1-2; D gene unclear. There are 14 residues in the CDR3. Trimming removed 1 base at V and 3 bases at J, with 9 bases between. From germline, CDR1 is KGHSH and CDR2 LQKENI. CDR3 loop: CASSPQQNHYGYTF. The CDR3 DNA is TGTGCCAGCTCACCACAACAGAATCACTATGGCTACACCTTC.

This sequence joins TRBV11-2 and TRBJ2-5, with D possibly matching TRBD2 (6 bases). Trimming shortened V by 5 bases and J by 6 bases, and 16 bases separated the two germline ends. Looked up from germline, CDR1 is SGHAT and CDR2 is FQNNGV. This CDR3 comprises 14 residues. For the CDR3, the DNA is TGTGCCAGCAGCCCTCTTGCGGAGGGGCAGACCCAGTACTTC. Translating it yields CASSPLAEGQTQYF.

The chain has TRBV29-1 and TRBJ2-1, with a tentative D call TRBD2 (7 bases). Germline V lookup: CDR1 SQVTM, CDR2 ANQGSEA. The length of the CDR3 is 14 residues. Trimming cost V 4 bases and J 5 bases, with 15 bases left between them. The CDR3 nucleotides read TGCAGCGTTGTTCGACGGGGGGCGCACAATGAGCAGTTCTTC. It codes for CSVVRRGAHNEQFF.

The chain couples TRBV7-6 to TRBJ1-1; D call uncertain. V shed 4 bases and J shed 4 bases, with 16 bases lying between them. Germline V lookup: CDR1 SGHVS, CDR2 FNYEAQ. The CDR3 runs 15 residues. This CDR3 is CASSSSPQVGTEAFF. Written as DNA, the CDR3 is TGTGCCAGCAGCTCCTCCCCGCAGGTGGGCACTGAAGCTTTCTTT.

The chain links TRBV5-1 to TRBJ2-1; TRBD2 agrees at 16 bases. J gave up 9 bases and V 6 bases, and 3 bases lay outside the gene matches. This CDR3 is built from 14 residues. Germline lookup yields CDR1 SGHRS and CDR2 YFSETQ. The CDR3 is CASKGTSGRAEQFF. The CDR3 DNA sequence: TGCGCCAGCAAAGGGACTAGCGGGAGGGCTGAGCAGTTCTTC.

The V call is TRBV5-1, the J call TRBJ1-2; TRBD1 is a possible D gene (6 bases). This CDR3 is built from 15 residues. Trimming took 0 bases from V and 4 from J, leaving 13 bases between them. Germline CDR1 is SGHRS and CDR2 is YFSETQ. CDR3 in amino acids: CASSLEEGGAYGYTF. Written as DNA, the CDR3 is TGCGCCAGCAGCTTGGAGGAAGGGGGGGCCTATGGCTACACCTTC. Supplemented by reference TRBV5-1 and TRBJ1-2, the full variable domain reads KAGVTQTPRYLIKTRGQQVTLSCSPISGHRSVSWYQQTPGQGLQFLFEYFSETQRNKGNFPGRFSGRQFSNSRSEMNVSTLELGDSALYLCASSLEEGGAYGYTFGSGTRLTVV.

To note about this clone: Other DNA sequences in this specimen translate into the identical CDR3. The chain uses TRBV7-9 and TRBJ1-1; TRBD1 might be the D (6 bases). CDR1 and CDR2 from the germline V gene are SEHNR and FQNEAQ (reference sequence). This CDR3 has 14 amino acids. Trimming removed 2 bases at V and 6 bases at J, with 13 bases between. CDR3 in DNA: TGTGCCAGCAGCTTAAACTACAGGGACGCTGAAGCTTTCTTT. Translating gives CASSLNYRDAEAFF.

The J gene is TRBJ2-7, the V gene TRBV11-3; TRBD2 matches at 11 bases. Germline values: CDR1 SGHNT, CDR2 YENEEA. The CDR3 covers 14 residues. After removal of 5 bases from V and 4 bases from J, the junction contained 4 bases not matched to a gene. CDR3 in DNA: TGTGCCAGCAGCCTTGGGACTAGCGGTTACGAGCAGTACTTC. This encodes CASSLGTSGYEQYF.

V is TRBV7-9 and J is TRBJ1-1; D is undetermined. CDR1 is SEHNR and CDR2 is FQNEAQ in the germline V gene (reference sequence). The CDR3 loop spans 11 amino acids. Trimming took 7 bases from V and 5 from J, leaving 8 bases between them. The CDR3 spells CASTPLTEAFF. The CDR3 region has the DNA TGTGCCAGCACCCCGCTGACTGAAGCTTTCTTT.

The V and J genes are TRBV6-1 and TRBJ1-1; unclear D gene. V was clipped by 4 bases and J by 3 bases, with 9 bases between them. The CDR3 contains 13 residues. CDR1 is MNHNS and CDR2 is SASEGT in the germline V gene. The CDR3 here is CASSGAFDTEAFF. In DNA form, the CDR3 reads TGTGCCAGCAGTGGGGCCTTTGACACTGAAGCTTTCTTT.